This T cell receptor beta chain came from a study of T cell changes during pregnancy in multiple sclerosis. CDR1 and CDR2 from the germline V gene are LGHNA and YNFKEQ. The CDR3 is 17 amino acids. V shed 4 bases and J shed 0 bases, with 19 bases lying between them. Sequencing used immunoSEQ multiplex PCR; TCRdb keeps in-frame clones, though not all of them. The repertoire consists of about 44,000 clones, with around 90% occurring once and the leading ten covering around 5.6%. The source is a female donor in good health, enrolled as a control in a pregnancy study. This specimen was CD8+ T cells from peripheral blood mononuclear cells, taken after pregnancy. This chain joins TRBV4-2 and TRBJ2-7; D may be TRBD2 (7 bases). CDR3 residues: CASSLGGQGSISYEQYF. The CDR3 region has the DNA TGTGCCAGCAGCCTCGGGGGGCAGGGGTCTATCTCCTACGAGCAGTACTTC.